The next 10 T cell receptor beta chains were all read from a single sample in a study of post-analysis software for immune sequencing data. The antigens of these receptors remain unknown. Study results and caveats: In patients, TRBV5-6, TRBV5-1 and TRBV20-1 belonged to about five TRBV segments found more frequently than in controls.

Each TCR beta cDNA library carried unique molecular identifiers. Using its own MiXCR run on the PCR reads, TCRdb lists one record per CDR3 protein. The profile shows 650,000 to 850,000 distinct CDR3 sequences, roughly 50% of them singletons. The specimen was blood. These receptors all stem from a girl aged 10 to 17 with multiple sclerosis.

This clonotype has a handful of counts. The chain employs TRBV3-1 and TRBJ2-3; D is ambiguous. The CDR3 extends over 12 amino acids. Trimming left V 4 bases short and J 11 bases short, with 13 bases between. The V gene's germline CDR1 is LGHDT and CDR2 YNNKEL (reference sequence). CDR3 residues: CASSLGPSQQYF. In DNA, the CDR3 is TGTGCCAGCAGCCTCGGGCCTTCCCAGCAGTATTTT.

This chain connects TRBV15 to TRBJ2-1, with D perhaps matching TRBD2 (5 bases). The DNA end is more similar to TRBJ2-7, so the J call may be wrong. CDR3 length: 16 amino acids. CDR1 and CDR2 (germline): LNHNV, YYDKDF (reference sequence). The CDR3 region has the DNA TGTGCCACCAGCAGGGGCCTTGGACTCTCCTACAATGAGCAGTACTTC. Its protein product is CATSRGLGLSYNEQYF.

This clonotype was detected only a few times. V and J are TRBV29-1 and TRBJ2-1; TRBD1 matches at 8 bases. Per germline, CDR1 SQVTM and CDR2 ANQGSEA. The CDR3 is 15 residues long. The trim removed 3 bases at V and 6 bases at J, leaving 10 bases unmatched. The CDR3, as DNA: TGCAGCGTTGATGGGGGCAGGGGGCGCGTCAATGAGCAGTTCTTC. Its translation: CSVDGGRGRVNEQFF.

This chain connects TRBV20-1 to TRBJ1-5, with D perhaps TRBD1 (6 bases). Germline CDR1 DFQATT, CDR2 SNEGSKA (reference sequence). Trimming took 5 bases from V and 2 from J, leaving 13 bases between them. CDR3 length: 14 amino acids. For the CDR3, the DNA is TGCAGTGCTGAGGGACAAGTTGGCAATCAGCCCCAGCATTTT. Translating it yields CSAEGQVGNQPQHF.

The J gene is TRBJ2-1, the V gene TRBV20-1; 9 bases fit TRBD1. Germline trimming cut 4 bases from V and 7 bases from J; bases unmatched to any gene: 5. Looked up from germline, CDR1 is DFQATT and CDR2 is SNEGSKA (reference sequence). The CDR3 runs to 13 residues. This chain's CDR3 is CSATGQGRNEQFF. CDR3 DNA: TGCAGTGCTACGGGACAGGGTCGGAATGAGCAGTTCTTC.

V gene TRBV5-6 combines with J gene TRBJ2-7, with TRBD1 matching 12 bases. J gave up 2 bases and V 4 bases, and 7 bases lay outside the gene matches. The CDR3 loop spans 16 amino acids. Germline assignment: CDR1 SGHDT and CDR2 YYEEEE. CDR3 sequence: CASSDRDRGLPYEQYF. CDR3 bases: TGTGCCAGCAGCGACAGGGACAGGGGGCTGCCCTACGAGCAGTACTTC.

This clonotype was seen only once. This chain joins TRBV20-1 and TRBJ1-1; 7 nucleotides match TRBD1. The CDR3 length is 13 residues. CDR1 is DFQATT, CDR2 SNEGSKA, per germline (reference sequence). Germline trimming cut 5 bases from V and 6 bases from J; bases unmatched to any gene: 9. The DNA for the CDR3 is TGCAGTGCTTCTCGACAGGGATACGCTGAAGCTTTCTTT. The encoded protein is CSASRQGYAEAFF.

This clonotype was observed a single time. The CDR3 DNA reads TGTGCCAGCAGTTGTCAGGGTTGGGGTTCACCCCTCCACTTT. It specifies CASSCQGWGSPLHF. This sequence joins TRBV6-5 and TRBJ1-6, with D possibly being TRBD1 (5 bases). In germline, CDR1 is MNHEY, CDR2 SVGAGI. V lost 4 bases and J 9 bases, leaving 13 bases between the germline ends. The CDR3 sequence is 14 residues long.

The genes are TRBV12-3 or TRBV12-4 and TRBJ2-6, with a possible D match to TRBD1 (6 bases). The CDR3 loop spans 19 amino acids. The V and J ends lost 5 bases and 0 bases respectively, with 20 bases between them. This chain's CDR3 is CASSKRSGVKFSGANVLTF. The CDR3 DNA follows: TGTGCCAGCAGTAAGAGGTCAGGGGTCAAATTCTCTGGGGCCAACGTCCTGACTTTC.

This clonotype has a single count. V gene TRBV14 combines with J gene TRBJ2-6; D might be TRBD1 (5 bases). This CDR3 contains 18 residues. Germline-derived CDR1 and CDR2 are SGHDN and FVKESK. The V end was cut by 2 bases, the J end by 0 bases, with 14 bases between. DNA of the CDR3: TGTGCCAGCAGCCAACATAGACAGCCCTACTCTGGGGCCAACGTCCTGACTTTC. Its translation is CASSQHRQPYSGANVLTF.